The 29 T cell receptor beta chains presented below share a single source sample, sequenced in a study of T cell repertoires in cytomegalovirus infection. TCRdb reanalysed the reads using MiXCR and keeps one entry per CDR3 protein. Here the sample spans hundreds of thousands of distinct CDR3 sequences, 35% being singletons. Input material: PBMCs. All receptors derive from a human donor in good health (CMV status not recorded). Some clones in this sample may be carry-over from other donors' samples.

The chain employs TRBV11-1 and TRBJ2-7, with D possibly TRBD1 on 5 matching bases. Germline V gives CDR1 SGHAT, CDR2 FQDESV (reference sequence). Trimming shortened V by 5 bases and J by 2 bases, and 13 bases separated the two germline ends. The CDR3 has 14 amino acids. For the CDR3, the DNA is TGTGCCAGCAGCCCAACGGACACTCCCTACGAGCAGTACTTC. Encoded protein: CASSPTDTPYEQYF.

This clonotype was detected once. Likely a read error: the CDR3 ends without its conserved phenylalanine or tryptophan. The chain links TRBV25-1 to TRBJ2-5; weak D call: TRBD2 (5 bases). The CDR3 is 14 amino acids. Germline CDR1 reads MGHDK; CDR2 reads SYGVNS. V lost 3 bases and J lost 5, with 13 bases in between. The CDR3 bases are TGTGCCAGCAGTGAGTTGAGGGTCGGCGAGACCCAGTACTTA. Its translation: CASSELRVGETQYL.

The chain links TRBV19 to TRBJ2-1, with TRBD2 identical over 7 bases. Germline lookup yields CDR1 LNHDA and CDR2 SQIVND (reference sequence). Unmatched junction bases numbered 5, after V lost 7 bases and J lost 2 bases. This CDR3 has 14 amino acids. CDR3 sequence: CASKRGSTYNEQFF. The CDR3 coding sequence is TGTGCCAGTAAGCGGGGTTCCACCTACAATGAGCAGTTCTTC.

The chain has TRBV28 and TRBJ1-5; the match to TRBD1 covers 8 bases. V lost 6 bases, J lost 2 bases, and 9 bases stayed unmatched. There are 16 residues in the CDR3. CDR1 and CDR2 from the germline V gene are MDHEN and SYDVKM. CDR3 in DNA: TGTGCCAGCAGACCCCCGGACAGGGTTGGCAATCAGCCCCAGCATTTT. Encoded protein: CASRPPDRVGNQPQHF.

This clonotype was found a few times. The chain carries TRBV7-8 and TRBJ2-7; the match to TRBD2 covers 12 bases. This CDR3 region has 17 residues. Germline V gene lookup returns CDR1 SGHVS and CDR2 FQNEAQ. V trimming: 5 bases; J trimming: 0 bases; junction bases outside the gene matches: 8. The chain's CDR3 is CASSQTSGRVSSYEQYF. CDR3 sequence (DNA): TGTGCCAGCAGCCAGACTAGCGGGAGAGTCAGCTCCTACGAGCAGTACTTC.

This clonotype has only a few counts. The chain carries TRBV12-3 or TRBV12-4 and TRBJ1-5; 9 bases agree with TRBD1. The CDR3 is 16 residues long. J lost 3 bases, V lost 3 bases, and 6 bases had no gene match. The CDR3 coding sequence is TGTGCCAGCAGTTTCGGGACAGGGAGGACCAATCAGCCCCAGCATTTT. Protein sequence: CASSFGTGRTNQPQHF.

This clonotype has just a few counts. J is TRBJ1-4 and V is TRBV7-9, with a tentative D call TRBD1 (5 bases). V was clipped by 6 bases and J by 0 bases, with 11 bases between them. The V gene's germline CDR1 is SEHNR and CDR2 FQNEAQ (reference sequence). This CDR3 contains 15 residues. CDR3 in DNA: TGTGCCAGCAGGCGAACGACAGCAACTAATGAAAAACTGTTTTTT. Translated: CASRRTTATNEKLFF.

The chain uses TRBV28 and TRBJ2-1; 8 bases line up with TRBD2. Germline-derived CDR1 and CDR2 are MDHEN and SYDVKM. The CDR3 loop spans 15 amino acids. J was trimmed by 5 bases and V by 2 bases; bases with no gene match: 5. The CDR3 bases are TGTGCCAGCAGTTTAGCGGGAGGACTAGACAATGAGCAGTTCTTC. It specifies CASSLAGGLDNEQFF.

Regarding this clonotype: Compared with germline, one end of the junction differs, possibly owing to a read error. This sequence joins TRBV6-6 and TRBJ2-6, with TRBD1 as a possible D gene (5 bases). The CDR3 runs to 14 residues. Germline loops: CDR1 MNHNY, CDR2 SVGAGI (reference sequence). In DNA, the CDR3 is TGTGCCCGCAGTTACAACTCTGGGGCCCACGTCCTGACTTTC. Protein sequence: CARSYNSGAHVLTF.

This chain uses TRBV14 with TRBJ2-7; D possibly uses TRBD1 or TRBD2 (5 bases each). The CDR3 extends over 15 amino acids. Trimming left V 1 base short and J 0 bases short, with 10 bases between. Germline V gene data show CDR1 as SGHDN and CDR2 as FVKESK. The CDR3 coding sequence is TGTGCCAGCAGCCAAGTGGGACGTAGCTCCTACGAGCAGTACTTC. This gives the protein CASSQVGRSSYEQYF.

A few counts support this clonotype. V usage is TRBV28 and J usage is TRBJ2-2; either TRBD1 or TRBD2 may supply D (6 bases each). The CDR3 length is 15 residues. Germline V CDR1 and CDR2: MDHEN, SYDVKM. The V end was cut by 6 bases, the J end by 12 bases, with 23 bases between. DNA of the CDR3: TGTGCCAGCAGGGTCGGCCGACTAGGGACACATAAGCTGTTTTTT. Encoded protein: CASRVGRLGTHKLFF.

V gene TRBV4-1 combines with J gene TRBJ1-2; 9 bases fit TRBD1. Germline trimming cut 0 bases from V and 4 bases from J; bases unmatched to any gene: 9. CDR1 MGHRA and CDR2 YSYEKL come from the germline V gene. CDR3 length equals 17 residues. For the CDR3, the DNA is TGCGCCAGCAGCCAAGATGTAAACAGGGGGCTTAGCTATGGCTACACCTTC. Protein product: CASSQDVNRGLSYGYTF.

In this sample, this clonotype turned up a few times. V usage is TRBV5-1 and J usage is TRBJ2-5; D gene unclear. V lost 3 bases to trimming and J lost 3 bases, with 6 bases between them. The CDR3 runs 12 residues. Per the germline V gene, CDR1 is SGHRS and CDR2 is YFSETQ. The CDR3 reads CASSSIEETQYF. DNA for the CDR3: TGCGCCAGCAGCTCGATTGAAGAGACCCAGTACTTC. The whole variable domain, filled in from reference TRBV5-1 and TRBJ2-5, reads KAGVTQTPRYLIKTRGQQVTLSCSPISGHRSVSWYQQTPGQGLQFLFEYFSETQRNKGNFPGRFSGRQFSNSRSEMNVSTLELGDSALYLCASSSIEETQYFGPGTRLLVL.

This clonotype was seen repeatedly, ten times or more. The chain couples TRBV7-2 to TRBJ1-2; 8 nucleotides align to TRBD1. The CDR3 runs 14 residues. Per germline, CDR1 SGHTA and CDR2 FQGNSA. V gave up 5 bases and J gave up 3 bases; unmatched junction bases: 5. The CDR3 nucleotides read TGTGCCAGCAGCCGGGACAGGAACTACTATGGCTACACCTTC. Amino acids: CASSRDRNYYGYTF.

This clonotype has a handful of counts. The chain joins TRBV6-2 or TRBV6-3 to TRBJ2-6, with D hard to call. From germline, CDR1 is MNHEY and CDR2 SVGEGT. The V and J ends lost 6 bases and 1 base respectively, with 10 bases between them. CDR3 size: 15 residues. For the CDR3, the DNA is TGTGCCAGCAGCGGCAGCCTGTCTGGGGCCAACGTCCTGACTTTC. Protein sequence: CASSGSLSGANVLTF.

The genes are TRBV9 and TRBJ2-4; a possible D gene is TRBD2 (6 bases). This CDR3 is 15 amino acids long. V lost 0 bases and J 8 bases, leaving 15 bases between the germline ends. Germline V lookup: CDR1 SGDLS, CDR2 YYNGEE. The CDR3 DNA reads TGTGCCAGCAGCGTAGATAGGGAGGCTATTGACATTCAGTACTTC. It translates to CASSVDREAIDIQYF.

This clonotype was counted only a few times. V and J are TRBV12-3 or TRBV12-4 and TRBJ1-4; the match to TRBD1 covers 10 bases. This CDR3 region has 16 residues. Germline trimming cut 4 bases from V and 5 bases from J; bases unmatched to any gene: 7. The CDR3 spells CASSSRPGQGNEKLFF. The CDR3 DNA follows: TGTGCCAGCAGTTCCCGCCCGGGACAGGGGAATGAAAAACTGTTTTTT.

The chain is built from TRBV20-1 and TRBJ1-6, with unresolved D. From germline, CDR1 is DFQATT and CDR2 SNEGSKA (reference sequence). Between the trimmed V and J ends, which lost 6 bases and 0 bases, there was a span of 6 bases. The CDR3 is 13 residues long. This CDR3 reads CSARSSYNSPLHF. DNA of the CDR3: TGCAGTGCGAGGAGCTCCTATAATTCACCCCTCCACTTT.

This clonotype was picked up many times. The rearrangement links TRBV7-3 to TRBJ1-6; the D is unclear. CDR3 size: 15 residues. Trimming took 2 bases from V and 6 from J, leaving 11 bases between them. Germline-derived CDR1 and CDR2 are SGHTA and FQGTGA. The CDR3 bases are TGTGCCAGCAGCTTACTCCTCGGAAGTAATTCACCCCTCCACTTT. Translating gives CASSLLLGSNSPLHF.

This clonotype was seen a single time. A much bigger clone sits one base away, suggesting this may be a read error. The CDR3 reads CASSLQTSGTEDYGDTF. CDR3 DNA sequence: TGTGCCAGCAGCTTACAGACCAGCGGGACAGAAGACTATGGCGACACCTTC. J is TRBJ1-2 and V is TRBV7-2, with TRBD1 identical over 7 bases. The CDR3 is made up of 17 amino acids. Germline V gene sequence: CDR1 SGHTA, CDR2 FQGNSA.

The chain uses TRBV5-6 and TRBJ1-5; 9 bases are a match to TRBD1. CDR3 length: 14 residues. V dropped 2 bases and J dropped 7; count of bases not matched to a gene: 4. Germline CDR1 and CDR2: SGHDT and YYEEEE. The CDR3 region has the DNA TGTGCCAGCAGCTTACAGGGGGCTTTGCAGCCCCAGCATTTT. Translating gives CASSLQGALQPQHF.

This clonotype was picked up a small number of times. This chain joins TRBV2 and TRBJ2-2; TRBD2 is a possible D gene (6 bases). Germline V CDR1 and CDR2: SNHLY, FYNNEI. The CDR3 consists of 14 residues. V was trimmed by 8 bases and J by 2 bases, leaving 12 bases between them. The CDR3 here is CASGRTPNTGELFF. The CDR3, as DNA: TGTGCCAGCGGGAGGACACCAAACACCGGGGAGCTGTTTTTT.

This clonotype was counted a few times. V is TRBV18 and J is TRBJ1-1, with 8 nucleotides matching TRBD1. CDR1 is KGHSH and CDR2 is LQKENI in the germline V gene. CDR3 size: 14 residues. The V and J ends lost 4 bases and 5 bases, in that order; junction bases with no gene match: 6. The CDR3 region is CASSQDRAGTEAFF. The CDR3 nucleotides are TGTGCCAGCTCACAGGACAGGGCGGGGACTGAAGCTTTCTTT.

Many counts were recorded for this clonotype. This chain connects TRBV7-2 to TRBJ2-5; 8 bases line up with TRBD2. This CDR3 is 14 amino acids long. Unmatched junction bases numbered 4, after V lost 3 bases and J lost 4 bases. Germline V gene lookup returns CDR1 SGHTA and CDR2 FQGNSA. CDR3 in amino acids: CASSFREGRETQYF. As DNA, the CDR3 is TGTGCCAGCAGCTTCCGGGAGGGCCGAGAGACCCAGTACTTC.

In its sample, this clonotype was seen a few times. This chain joins TRBV5-5 and TRBJ1-1, with D perhaps TRBD1 (5 bases). There are 15 residues in the CDR3. The germline CDR1 and CDR2 sequences are SGHKS and YYEKEE (reference sequence). V was trimmed by 3 bases and J by 6 bases, leaving 18 bases between them. The CDR3 is CASSSGLGVPAEAFF. The DNA for the CDR3 is TGTGCCAGCAGCTCAGGGTTGGGAGTTCCGGCTGAAGCTTTCTTT.

This clonotype has more than one count but fewer than ten. V is TRBV12-5 and J is TRBJ2-2; D uncertain. Between the trimmed V and J ends, which lost 5 bases and 6 bases, there was a span of 7 bases. CDR3 length: 12 amino acids. CDR1 LGHNT and CDR2 FRNRAP come from the germline V gene. Written as DNA, the CDR3 is TGTGCTAGTGGTATTAGACCCGGGGAGCTGTTTTTT. It codes for CASGIRPGELFF.

Comment on this clonotype: This may stem from a read error, because a much larger clone lies one nucleotide away. The chain has TRBV7-2 and TRBJ1-1; D unresolved. Per germline, CDR1 SGHTA and CDR2 FQGNSA. There are 15 residues in the CDR3. CDR3 nucleotide sequence: TGTGCCAGCAGCTTGTTTGGGGATAGCGGCACTGAAGATTTCTTT. This gives the protein CASSLFGDSGTEDFF.

The chain is built from TRBV4-1 and TRBJ1-2; tentative D call: TRBD1 (6 bases). Between the trimmed V and J ends, which lost 4 bases and 14 bases, there was a span of 17 bases. The V gene's germline CDR1 is MGHRA and CDR2 YSYEKL. The CDR3 is 12 residues long. CDR3 in amino acids: CASSLAGAPPTF. The CDR3 DNA sequence: TGCGCCAGCAGCCTTGCAGGGGCCCCGCCAACCTTC.

This chain links TRBV7-2 with TRBJ1-6; a possible D gene is TRBD1 (6 bases). Trimming took 0 bases from V and 6 from J, leaving 18 bases between them. Germline values: CDR1 SGHTA, CDR2 FQGNSA. This CDR3 has 18 amino acids. DNA of the CDR3: TGTGCCAGCAGCTTAGCGCTGAGGGGGGGCCAGCTTAATTCACCCCTCCACTTT. It encodes CASSLALRGGQLNSPLHF.